The 23 T cell receptor beta chains presented below share a single source sample, sequenced in a study of vaccination and CD4 T cells after COVID-19. Treatment noted: approximately nine-day PBMC culture with coronavirus spike peptide pools or control peptides (ViraFEST assay). Their target antigens are unknown. The Oncomine TCR Beta short-read assay sequenced DNA from cultured CD4+ T cells. TCRdb used MiXCR to reprocess the PCR reads, holding one entry per CDR3 protein. The table lists some 15,000 distinct CDR3 sequences, around 56% of them singletons, with around 7.8% in the top ten. The sequenced material came from CD4+ T cells from blood, cultured in vitro. The receptors here all came from a human donor who had recovered from COVID-19.

This clonotype was detected a few times. This chain links TRBV18 with TRBJ1-1; TRBD1 is a possible D gene (5 bases). V was trimmed by 3 bases and J by 5 bases, leaving 16 bases between them. CDR1 KGHSH and CDR2 LQKENI come from the germline V gene. The CDR3 runs to 15 residues. The CDR3 nucleotides are TGTGCCAGCTCACCGGTCGGGGGTGGAGGGACTGAAGCTTTCTTT. Encoded protein: CASSPVGGGGTEAFF. Based on the CDR3 plus reference TRBV18 and TRBJ1-1, the full variable domain is NAGVMQNPRHLVRRRGQEARLRCSPMKGHSHVYWYRQLPEEGLKFMVYLQKENIIDESGMPKERFSAEFPKEGPSILRIQQVVRGDSAAYFCASSPVGGGGTEAFFGQGTRLTVV.

V usage is TRBV28 and J usage is TRBJ1-2, with D maybe TRBD1 (5 bases). Germline V lookup: CDR1 MDHEN, CDR2 SYDVKM. The CDR3 has 13 residues. Trimming pared 6 bases from V and 6 bases from J, leaving 14 bases between. The CDR3 DNA sequence: TGTGCCAGCAGGCCCCCCGGGACCAATGGCTACACCTTC. Its protein is CASRPPGTNGYTF.

This chain links TRBV27 with TRBJ1-5, with a tentative D call TRBD1 (5 bases). The V end was cut by 8 bases, the J end by 5 bases, with 13 bases between. The CDR3 loop spans 13 amino acids. Germline V gene sequence: CDR1 MNHEY, CDR2 SMNVEV (reference sequence). CDR3 in amino acids: CASWDRGDQPQHF. The CDR3 bases are TGTGCCAGCTGGGACCGAGGAGATCAGCCCCAGCATTTT.

The gene calls are TRBV6-5 and TRBJ2-1; D possibly corresponds to TRBD2 (6 bases). Germline-derived CDR1 and CDR2 are MNHEY and SVGAGI. The CDR3 length is 12 residues. With 2 bases removed from V and 10 bases from J, the gap between germline ends came to 9 bases. This CDR3 reads CASSYRREEQFF. CDR3 coding DNA: TGTGCCAGCAGTTACAGGAGGGAAGAGCAGTTCTTC.

The rearrangement uses TRBV6-1 and TRBJ2-4; TRBD1 is a possible D gene (5 bases). V was shortened by 1 base and J by 0 bases, with 10 bases between the two germline ends. Germline CDR1 MNHNS, CDR2 SASEGT. The CDR3 consists of 16 residues. This CDR3 is CASSEEKGPAKNIQYF. CDR3 nucleotide sequence: TGTGCCAGCAGTGAAGAGAAGGGGCCAGCCAAAAACATTCAGTACTTC.

The chain combines TRBV10-1 with TRBJ1-1; no clear D. The V end was cut by 6 bases, the J end by 0 bases, with 8 bases between. The CDR3 is made up of 13 amino acids. Germline CDR1 WNHNN, CDR2 SYGVQD (reference sequence). CDR3 amino acids: CASRLEMNTEAFF. The CDR3 nucleotides read TGCGCCAGCAGGCTGGAGATGAACACTGAAGCTTTCTTT.

This clonotype was seen once. This chain uses TRBV27 with TRBJ1-4; D gene unclear. CDR1 is MNHEY, CDR2 SMNVEV, per germline (reference sequence). The CDR3 is 12 residues long. With 6 bases removed from V and 8 bases from J, the gap between germline ends came to 10 bases. The CDR3 DNA sequence: TGTGCCAGCAGGGGGAGCGGGGAAAAACTGTTTTTT. This translates into CASRGSGEKLFF.

The chain joins TRBV5-1 to TRBJ2-1, with D uncertain. Germline-derived CDR1 and CDR2 are SGHRS and YFSETQ. Trimming pared 1 base from V and 6 bases from J, leaving 8 bases between. The CDR3 runs 13 residues. Written as DNA, the CDR3 is TGCGCCAGCAGCTTGAGGGCGAGCAATGAGCAGTTCTTC. This gives the protein CASSLRASNEQFF. Full variable domain (rest looked up from reference TRBV5-1 and TRBJ2-1): KAGVTQTPRYLIKTRGQQVTLSCSPISGHRSVSWYQQTPGQGLQFLFEYFSETQRNKGNFPGRFSGRQFSNSRSEMNVSTLELGDSALYLCASSLRASNEQFFGPGTRLTVL.

This rearrangement joins TRBV7-6 to TRBJ1-3, with D uncertain. V lost 5 bases to trimming and J lost 0 bases, with 14 bases between them. Germline-derived CDR1 and CDR2 are SGHVS and FNYEAQ. The CDR3 runs to 16 residues. Here the CDR3 DNA reads TGTGCCAGCAGCCCAGGAGTGGGGTCCTCTGGAAACACCATATATTTT. It yields the protein CASSPGVGSSGNTIYF. Together with reference TRBV7-6 and TRBJ1-3, the CDR3 gives the full variable domain: GAGVSQSPRYKVTKRGQDVALRCDPISGHVSLYWYRQALGQGPEFLTYFNYEAQQDKSGLPNDRFSAERPEGSISTLTIQRTEQRDSAMYRCASSPGVGSSGNTIYFGEGSWLTVV.

The chain has TRBV11-2 and TRBJ2-1; D remains unclear. The V end was cut by 7 bases, the J end by 7 bases, with 11 bases between. Germline V CDR1 and CDR2: SGHAT, FQNNGV. The CDR3 consists of 12 residues. This CDR3 reads CASTSVGNEQFF. CDR3 nucleotide sequence: TGTGCCAGCACGAGCGTCGGTAATGAGCAGTTCTTC.

The sample holds a few counts of this clonotype. The chain combines TRBV20-1 with TRBJ2-1; D might be TRBD1 (6 bases). The CDR3 is 15 residues long. Germline lookup yields CDR1 DFQATT and CDR2 SNEGSKA (reference sequence). V lost 1 base to trimming and J lost 4 bases, with 14 bases between them. The CDR3 DNA reads TGCAGTGCTAGAGTACAGGGACCATATTACAATGAGCAGTTCTTC. It yields the protein CSARVQGPYYNEQFF.

This clonotype was recorded a few times. The chain links TRBV12-3 or TRBV12-4 to TRBJ1-5; TRBD1 might be the D (6 bases). Trimming stripped 6 bases from V and 2 bases from J, with 17 bases between. CDR3 length: 16 amino acids. Here the CDR3 DNA reads TGTGCCAGCAGGTTCGGACAGCAGGATGGCAATCAGCCCCAGCATTTT. Its translation is CASRFGQQDGNQPQHF.

The chain links TRBV6-5 to TRBJ2-2, with D possibly being TRBD1 (6 bases). Trimming left V 0 bases short and J 1 base short, with 9 bases between. The germline gives CDR1 MNHEY, CDR2 SVGAGI. The CDR3 totals 16 residues. The CDR3: CASSYSTGLNTGELFF. The DNA of the CDR3 is TGTGCCAGCAGTTACTCTACAGGGCTGAACACCGGGGAGCTGTTTTTT.

The V gene is TRBV5-4, the J gene TRBJ1-2; TRBD1 matches at 8 bases. CDR1 SGHNT and CDR2 YYREEE come from the germline V gene (reference sequence). The CDR3 has 15 amino acids. V was pared by 0 bases and J by 4 bases, with 5 bases of the junction left unmatched. The DNA for the CDR3 is TGTGCCAGCAGCTTGGGAGGACAGGGAGCCTATGGCTACACCTTC. It yields the protein CASSLGGQGAYGYTF.

The chain uses TRBV2 and TRBJ1-1; maybe TRBD1 (6 bases). Germline V gene data show CDR1 as SNHLY and CDR2 as FYNNEI. The CDR3 spans 11 residues. V was shortened by 8 bases and J by 11 bases, with 15 bases between the two germline ends. The CDR3 DNA reads as TGTGCCAGCCTACTTCAGGGGAGCGCTTTCTTT. Protein: CASLLQGSAFF.

This chain links TRBV6-1 with TRBJ2-7; tentatively, D is TRBD2 (5 bases). V lost 3 bases and J lost 3, with 9 bases in between. The CDR3 has 13 residues. Per germline, CDR1 MNHNS and CDR2 SASEGT. CDR3 DNA: TGTGCCAGCAGTGACAACGGGGTCTACGAGCAGTACTTC. Translated, it gives CASSDNGVYEQYF.

V gene TRBV6-1 combines with J gene TRBJ1-2, with TRBD1 as a possible D gene (6 bases). Germline values: CDR1 MNHNS, CDR2 SASEGT. The CDR3 covers 15 residues. Trimming took off 1 base at V and 2 bases at J, with 11 bases between the two ends. CDR3 protein: CASSEGGAGNYGYTF. CDR3 in DNA: TGTGCCAGCAGTGAAGGGGGGGCGGGAAACTATGGCTACACCTTC.

This clonotype appeared a single time. The rearrangement uses TRBV7-2 and TRBJ2-6, with D unclear. The CDR3 runs to 17 residues. The V and J ends lost 5 bases and 0 bases respectively, with 14 bases between them. Germline V lookup: CDR1 SGHTA, CDR2 FQGNSA. The CDR3 sequence: CASSLTPQLSGANVLTF. DNA of the CDR3: TGTGCCAGCAGCCTTACCCCTCAACTCTCTGGGGCCAACGTCCTGACTTTC. The entire variable domain, with the rest obtained from reference TRBV7-2 and TRBJ2-6, is as follows: GAGVSQSPSNKVTEKGKDVELRCDPISGHTALYWYRQSLGQGLEFLIYFQGNSAPDKSGLPSDRFSAERTGGSVSTLTIQRTQQEDSAVYLCASSLTPQLSGANVLTFGAGSRLTVL.

This sequence joins TRBV24-1 and TRBJ2-5, with D possibly matching TRBD2 (6 bases). V was trimmed by 4 bases and J by 5 bases, leaving 16 bases between them. Germline values: CDR1 KGHDR, CDR2 SFDVKD. The CDR3 totals 15 residues. CDR3 in DNA: TGTGCCACCAGTGAACCGGGAGCTGGGGGGGAGACCCAGTACTTC. Protein sequence: CATSEPGAGGETQYF.

The chain uses TRBV4-1 and TRBJ2-3; 7 nucleotides line up with TRBD2. V shed 1 base and J 1 base; nucleotides not matched to a gene: 5. Per the germline V gene, CDR1 is MGHRA and CDR2 is YSYEKL. This CDR3 spans 16 amino acids. CDR3: CASSQVGAGGTDTQYF. As DNA, the CDR3 is TGCGCCAGCAGCCAAGTCGGGGCGGGAGGCACAGATACGCAGTATTTT.

This clonotype was observed a handful of times. This chain links TRBV7-2 with TRBJ1-2; 8 bases align to TRBD1. CDR1 is SGHTA, CDR2 FQGNSA, per germline. This CDR3 spans 14 amino acids. V lost 5 bases, J lost 7 bases, and 9 bases stayed unmatched. The CDR3 DNA follows: TGTGCCAGCAGCCCCCAACCGACAGGGGCTGGCTACACCTTC. Protein: CASSPQPTGAGYTF. Looking up the rest from reference TRBV7-2 and TRBJ1-2 gives the full variable domain: GAGVSQSPSNKVTEKGKDVELRCDPISGHTALYWYRQSLGQGLEFLIYFQGNSAPDKSGLPSDRFSAERTGGSVSTLTIQRTQQEDSAVYLCASSPQPTGAGYTFGSGTRLTVV.

This clonotype is categorized as medium-sized (0.01 to 0.1%). This sequence joins TRBV2 and TRBJ1-2, with D tentatively TRBD1 (5 bases). The V and J ends lost 1 base and 3 bases respectively, with 12 bases between them. CDR1 is SNHLY, CDR2 FYNNEI, per germline. The length of the CDR3 is 15 residues. The CDR3 coding sequence is TGTGCCAGCAGTGAAGTTGGGGCCCCGCACTATGGCTACACCTTC. Its translation: CASSEVGAPHYGYTF.

The chain recombines TRBV5-1 with TRBJ2-1; 9 bases fit TRBD1. V gave up 4 bases and J gave up 4 bases; unmatched junction bases: 6. CDR1 is SGHRS, CDR2 YFSETQ, per germline. The CDR3 is 15 residues long. The CDR3 bases are TGCGCCAGCAGCCCACCCGGGACAGGGTACAATGAGCAGTTCTTC. This codes for CASSPPGTGYNEQFF.